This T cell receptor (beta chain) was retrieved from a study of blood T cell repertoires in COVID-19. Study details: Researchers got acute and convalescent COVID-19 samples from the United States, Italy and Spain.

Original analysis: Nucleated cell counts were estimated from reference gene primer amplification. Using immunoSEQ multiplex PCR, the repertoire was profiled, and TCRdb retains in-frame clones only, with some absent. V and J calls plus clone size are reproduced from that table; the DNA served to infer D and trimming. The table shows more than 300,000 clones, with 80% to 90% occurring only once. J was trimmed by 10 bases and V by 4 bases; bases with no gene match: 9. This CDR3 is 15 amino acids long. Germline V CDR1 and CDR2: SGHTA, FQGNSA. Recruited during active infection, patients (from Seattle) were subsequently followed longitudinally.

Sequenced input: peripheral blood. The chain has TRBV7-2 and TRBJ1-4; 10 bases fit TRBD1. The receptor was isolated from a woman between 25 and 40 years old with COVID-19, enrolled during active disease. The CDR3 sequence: CASSWTGTGEGKLFF. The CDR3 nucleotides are TGTGCCAGCAGCTGGACCGGGACAGGGGAGGGAAAACTGTTTTTT.